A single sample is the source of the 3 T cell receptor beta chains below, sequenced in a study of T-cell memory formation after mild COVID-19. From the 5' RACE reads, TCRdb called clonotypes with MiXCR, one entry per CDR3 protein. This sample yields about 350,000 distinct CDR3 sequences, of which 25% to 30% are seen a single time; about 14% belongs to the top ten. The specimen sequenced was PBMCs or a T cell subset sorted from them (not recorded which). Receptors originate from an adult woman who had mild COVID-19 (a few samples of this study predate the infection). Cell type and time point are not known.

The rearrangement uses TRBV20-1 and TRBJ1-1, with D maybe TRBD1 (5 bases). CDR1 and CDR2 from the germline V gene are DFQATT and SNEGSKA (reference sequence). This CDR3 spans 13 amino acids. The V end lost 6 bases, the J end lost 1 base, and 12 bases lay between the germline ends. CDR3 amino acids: CSATTARNTEAFF. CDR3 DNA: TGCAGTGCCACGACAGCGCGGAACACTGAAGCTTTCTTT.

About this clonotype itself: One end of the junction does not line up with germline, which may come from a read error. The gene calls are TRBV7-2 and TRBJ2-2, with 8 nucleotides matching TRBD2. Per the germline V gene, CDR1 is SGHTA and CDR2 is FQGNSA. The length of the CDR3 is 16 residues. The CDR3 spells CASSLHGRANTGELFF. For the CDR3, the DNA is TGTGCCAGCAGCTTACACGGGAGGGCGAATACCGGGGAGCTGTTTTTT.

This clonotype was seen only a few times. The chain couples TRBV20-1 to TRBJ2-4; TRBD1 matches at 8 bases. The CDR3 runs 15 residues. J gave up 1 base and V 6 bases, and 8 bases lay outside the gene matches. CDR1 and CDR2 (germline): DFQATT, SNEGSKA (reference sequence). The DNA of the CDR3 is TGCAGTGCGCAGTACAGGGACAGGGCCAAAAACATTCAGTACTTC. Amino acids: CSAQYRDRAKNIQYF.